This T cell receptor beta chain was sequenced in a study of glioma-infiltrating T cells after dendritic cell vaccination. Findings of the study overall: The cohort had few patients with full blood and tumor sets.

The CDR3 sequence is 16 residues long. Germline V gives CDR1 SGDLS, CDR2 YYNGEE. V lost 0 bases to trimming and J lost 4 bases; unmatched junction nucleotides: 6. Stated time point: after dendritic cell vaccination, including at tumor progression/relapse. Selection required adequate fresh-frozen tumor tissue plus more than two years' survival data. No glioblastoma patient carried an isocitrate dehydrogenase mutation. There are a few counts of this clone. Its specificity is not known. Primers: 60 V beta forward and 13 J beta reverse. Produced via immunoSEQ multiplex PCR; TCRdb's table is partial and in-frame only. The table has about 50,000 clones, approximately 91% seen once.

The V call is TRBV9, the J call TRBJ2-7; 11 nucleotides agree with TRBD1. Specimen: blood, collected after dendritic cell vaccination. The sequence came from a human donor with glioblastoma. For the CDR3, the DNA is TGTGCCAGCAGCGTAGATGGACAGGGGGCCGCATACGAGCAGTACTTC. This codes for CASSVDGQGAAYEQYF. Full variable domain (remainder filled in from reference TRBV9 and TRBJ2-7): DSGVTQTPKHLITATGQRVTLRCSPRSGDLSVYWYQQSLDQGLQFLIQYYNGEERAKGNILERFSAQQFPDLHSELNLSSLELGDSALYFCASSVDGQGAAYEQYFGPGTRLTVT.